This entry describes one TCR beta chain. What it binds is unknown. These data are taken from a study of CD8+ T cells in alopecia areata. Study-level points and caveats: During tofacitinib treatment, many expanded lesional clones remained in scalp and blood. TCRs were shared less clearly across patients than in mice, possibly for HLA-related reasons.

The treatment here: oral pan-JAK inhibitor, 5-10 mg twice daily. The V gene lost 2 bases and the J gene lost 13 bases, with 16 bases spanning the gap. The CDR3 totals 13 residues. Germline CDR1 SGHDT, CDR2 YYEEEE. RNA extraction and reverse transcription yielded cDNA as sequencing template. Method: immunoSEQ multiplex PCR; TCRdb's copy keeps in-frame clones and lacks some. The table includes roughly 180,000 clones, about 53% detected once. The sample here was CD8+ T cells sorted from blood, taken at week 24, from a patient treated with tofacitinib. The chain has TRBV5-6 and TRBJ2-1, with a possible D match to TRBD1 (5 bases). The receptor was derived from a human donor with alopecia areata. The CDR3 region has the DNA TGTGCCAGCAGCTTTGACAGTGGAAGTGGCCAGTTCTTC. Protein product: CASSFDSGSGQFF.